The rows below give T cell receptor beta chains drawn from one sample of a study of OX40 agonist ivuxolimab in advanced cancers. Profiling relied on immunoSEQ multiplex PCR, and the TCRdb table lists in-frame clones only, not all of them. The sample has approximately 30,000 clones; roughly 85% are singletons. The starting material was CD4+ or CD8+ T cells sorted from blood, obtained in a trial of the OX40 agonist ivuxolimab. These receptors all stem from an adult with an advanced solid tumor such as melanoma, head and neck, liver or kidney cancer. CDR3s include the opening cysteine and the closing phenylalanine or tryptophan. D genes are given only for firm matches. Rows give clone size only sometimes, using once, few, many, or a class for an expanded clone.

>TRBV9|-|TRBD1|TRBJ1-2
TGTGCCAGCAGAGGACAGGTTCTGGGTGGCTACACCTTC
CASRGQVLGGYTF
>TRBV10-3|-|-|TRBJ2-5
TGTGCCATCAGTGATGGGGAAGTACAAGAGACCCAGTACTTC
CAISDGEVQETQYF
>TRBV5-8|-|-|TRBJ1-6
TGTGCCAGCAGCTTTGGGACCTCACCCCTCCACTTT
CASSFGTSPLHF
>TRBV7-8|few|TRBD2|TRBJ2-5
TGTGCCAGCAGCTTAGCGACTAGCGGGCCGTACTTC
CASSLATSGPYF
>TRBV12-5|-|-|TRBJ1-4
TGTGCTAGTGGTTTGAGGGTCGGGATGAATGAAAAACTGTTTTTT
CASGLRVGMNEKLFF
>TRBV27|-|-|TRBJ2-1
TGTGCCAGCAGCCTACAAATTAACTACAATGAGCAGTTCTTC
CASSLQINYNEQFF
>TRBV6-5|-|-|TRBJ2-2
TGTGCCAGCGGACATGAAATTACTTCCGGGGAGCTGTTTTTT
CASGHEITSGELFF
>TRBV12-5|-|TRBD1|TRBJ1-5
TGTGCTAGTGGTCCGAGACAGGGAGGACAGCCCCAGCATTTT
CASGPRQGGQPQHF
>TRBV7-3|-|-|TRBJ2-3
TGTGCCAGCAGCTTAAAGGCTGTAGATACGCAGTATTTT
CASSLKAVDTQYF
>TRBV18|-|-|TRBJ2-7
TGTGCCAGCTCACCAGGGCGCAGCTTCCATGGGGAGCAGTACTTC
CASSPGRSFHGEQYF
>TRBV4-3|few|TRBD2|TRBJ2-3
TGCGCCAGCAGCCAAGGCGCCGCGGGGGCAGATACGCAGTATTTT
CASSQGAAGADTQYF
>TRBV2|medium-sized|TRBD1|TRBJ1-2
TGTGCCAGCAGTGAAGCAAGGCCGGGACAGTCCTGGGGCTACACCTTC
CASSEARPGQSWGYTF
>TRBV5-8|few|-|TRBJ2-2
TGTGCCAGCAGCTTGGCCCCTGTATTTGAGAGGGGCTCCGCCGGGGAGCTGTTTTTT
CASSLAPVFERGSAGELFF
>TRBV7-6|once|-|TRBJ1-3
TGTGCCAGCAGCTCCATCGTGGGGGATAGAAACACCATATATTTT
CASSSIVGDRNTIYF
>TRBV7-9|-|-|TRBJ1-2
TGTGCCAGCAGCCCCGACGGGTTTAGGGGCTACACCTTC
CASSPDGFRGYTF
>TRBV11-3|-|TRBD1|TRBJ2-2
TGTGCCAGCAGTTTAATAACAGGGGACACCGGGGAGCTGTTTTTT
CASSLITGDTGELFF
>TRBV7-9|once|-|TRBJ2-7
TGTGCCAGCAGCGCCCTCTCCTACGAGCAGTACTTC
CASSALSYEQYF